Shown below are 23 T cell receptor beta chains from a single sample sequenced in a study of blood T cell repertoires in COVID-19. TCRdb's table, derived via immunoSEQ multiplex PCR, lists solely in-frame clones and lacks some. Among under 450,000 clones listed, about 91% were seen once. Sequenced sample: peripheral blood. Every receptor here comes from a woman aged 45-65 years with COVID-19, enrolled during active disease.

This sequence joins TRBV10-3 and TRBJ1-2; 8 bases fit TRBD1. Trimming cost V 10 bases and J 0 bases; bases outside gene matches: 7. This CDR3 is 14 amino acids long. Germline-derived CDR1 and CDR2 are ENHRY and SYGVKD. The CDR3 loop reads CASGQGWANYGYTF. The DNA of the CDR3 is TGTGCCAGTGGACAGGGATGGGCTAACTATGGCTACACCTTC.

This sequence joins TRBV5-1 and TRBJ1-1, with 7 bases matching TRBD1. CDR3 length: 14 amino acids. Losses at the gene ends were 2 bases for V and 3 bases for J; bases not matched to a gene: 4. Germline V gene data show CDR1 as SGHRS and CDR2 as YFSETQ. The chain's CDR3 is CASSLTGVDTEAFF. The CDR3 DNA sequence: TGCGCCAGCAGCTTAACAGGGGTGGACACTGAAGCTTTCTTT.

The J gene is TRBJ2-4, the V gene TRBV15; possibly TRBD1 for D (5 bases). V was clipped by 0 bases and J by 5 bases, with 14 bases between them. Germline CDR1 reads LNHNV; CDR2 reads YYDKDF (reference sequence). The CDR3 sequence is 16 residues long. The CDR3 DNA sequence: TGTGCCACCAGCAGAGACGACTTTAGCAGGGAAAACATTCAGTACTTC. Translated, it gives CATSRDDFSRENIQYF.

This chain joins TRBV7-2 and TRBJ2-7, with a tentative D call TRBD1 (5 bases). The CDR3 totals 13 residues. From germline, CDR1 is SGHTA and CDR2 FQGNSA. Trimming took 6 bases from V and 2 from J, leaving 11 bases between them. For the CDR3, the DNA is TGTGCCAGCAGGGCACAGGTGGCCTACGAGCAGTACTTC. This sequence encodes CASRAQVAYEQYF.

This clone turned up a few times. The chain carries TRBV4-1 and TRBJ1-6; 7 bases match TRBD1. Trimming removed 3 bases from V and 8 bases from J; junction bases left unmatched: 7. Germline CDR1 MGHRA, CDR2 YSYEKL. The CDR3 sequence is 15 residues long. This CDR3 is CASSQSQGNYSPLHF. In DNA form, the CDR3 reads TGCGCCAGCAGCCAGTCACAGGGGAATTATTCACCCCTCCACTTT.

V and J are TRBV6-6 and TRBJ2-1; D perhaps matches TRBD1 (6 bases). The V end was cut by 6 bases, the J end by 5 bases, with 8 bases between. Germline V gene lookup returns CDR1 MNHNY and CDR2 SVGAGI (reference sequence). There are 12 residues in the CDR3. The CDR3 region has the DNA TGTGCCAGCAGCGGACAGAACAATGAGCAGTTCTTC. Translation: CASSGQNNEQFF.

The chain joins TRBV27 to TRBJ1-1; 10 bases fit TRBD1. Looked up from germline, CDR1 is MNHEY and CDR2 is SMNVEV (reference sequence). V shed 4 bases and J 5 bases; nucleotides not matched to a gene: 7. CDR3 size: 15 residues. DNA of the CDR3: TGTGCCAGCAGTTCGACAGGGGGCGCGGGAACTGAAGCTTTCTTT. Translated: CASSSTGGAGTEAFF.

The rearrangement joins TRBV27 to TRBJ1-2, with D possibly being TRBD1 (5 bases). CDR1 and CDR2 from the germline V gene are MNHEY and SMNVEV (reference sequence). V was pared by 4 bases and J by 12 bases, with 18 bases between. CDR3 size: 13 residues. The CDR3 bases are TGTGCCAGCAGTTCTCACCCGGGGGGAGTCCACACCTTC. Encoded protein: CASSSHPGGVHTF.

The count of this clone is one. The V call is TRBV9, the J call TRBJ2-3, with TRBD1 matching over 7 bases. Per germline, CDR1 SGDLS and CDR2 YYNGEE. The J segment lost 2 bases and the V segment lost 0 bases, leaving 3 bases of the junction unmatched. The CDR3 length is 15 residues. The CDR3 region is CASSVGGQDTDTQYF. The CDR3 DNA follows: TGTGCCAGCAGCGTAGGAGGACAGGACACAGATACGCAGTATTTT.

This clone has a handful of counts. The V call is TRBV9, the J call TRBJ1-5, with 9 nucleotides matching TRBD1. There are 14 residues in the CDR3. Germline V gene data show CDR1 as SGDLS and CDR2 as YYNGEE. Losses at the gene ends were 4 bases for V and 6 bases for J; bases not matched to a gene: 5. The CDR3 is CASSFGQGSQPQHF. Here the CDR3 DNA reads TGTGCCAGCAGCTTCGGACAGGGGAGTCAGCCCCAGCATTTT. Full variable domain (missing parts from reference TRBV9 and TRBJ1-5): DSGVTQTPKHLITATGQRVTLRCSPRSGDLSVYWYQQSLDQGLQFLIQYYNGEERAKGNILERFSAQQFPDLHSELNLSSLELGDSALYFCASSFGQGSQPQHFGDGTRLSIL.

The chain recombines TRBV2 with TRBJ2-3, with 11 positions matching TRBD1. V was clipped by 5 bases and J by 5 bases; unmatched bases: 9. The germline V gene has CDR1 SNHLY and CDR2 FYNNEI. The CDR3 runs to 16 residues. For the CDR3, the DNA is TGTGCCAGCAGTCGACCCGGGACAGGGGGGGGAGATACGCAGTATTTT. Translating gives CASSRPGTGGGDTQYF.

This sequence joins TRBV5-1 and TRBJ2-6, with TRBD1 matching 7 bases. With V trimmed by 4 bases and J by 0 bases, 7 bases remained unmatched. Germline V gives CDR1 SGHRS, CDR2 YFSETQ. This CDR3 has 17 residues. The CDR3 spells CASSPSQGSSGANVLTF. The CDR3 coding sequence is TGCGCCAGCAGCCCCTCACAGGGGAGCTCTGGGGCCAACGTCCTGACTTTC.

The chain combines TRBV6-5 with TRBJ2-7; weak D call: TRBD1 (6 bases). Germline CDR1 reads MNHEY; CDR2 reads SVGAGI. V lost 8 bases and J lost 2, with 16 bases in between. The CDR3 is made up of 14 amino acids. The CDR3 sequence: CASGLGQGPYEQYF. The CDR3 coding sequence is TGTGCCAGCGGCCTGGGACAAGGGCCCTACGAGCAGTACTTC.

This clone was found once. The chain joins TRBV25-1 to TRBJ1-6; weak D call: TRBD1 (5 bases). V was shortened by 2 bases and J by 8 bases, with 10 bases between the two germline ends. Germline values: CDR1 MGHDK, CDR2 SYGVNS. The CDR3 runs 14 residues. CDR3 residues: CASSEQGSYSPLHF. As DNA, the CDR3 is TGTGCCAGCAGTGAACAGGGATCTTATTCACCCCTCCACTTT.

The chain employs TRBV5-1 and TRBJ1-3; 10 nucleotides agree with TRBD1. V was pared by 3 bases and J by 0 bases, with 6 bases of the junction left unmatched. The CDR3 totals 17 residues. Per germline, CDR1 SGHRS and CDR2 YFSETQ. CDR3 loop: CASSSGTGASSGNTIYF. CDR3 in DNA: TGCGCCAGCAGCTCCGGGACAGGGGCCAGCTCTGGAAACACCATATATTTT.

The V and J genes are TRBV5-1 and TRBJ2-2; 7 positions agree with TRBD1. Germline CDR1 reads SGHRS; CDR2 reads YFSETQ. This CDR3 is 15 amino acids long. The trim removed 3 bases at V and 2 bases at J, leaving 4 bases unmatched. The CDR3 DNA is TGCGCCAGCAGCTCGGGACAGCGCAACACCGGGGAGCTGTTTTTT. Its protein is CASSSGQRNTGELFF.

The chain combines TRBV27 with TRBJ1-4, with TRBD1 as a possible D gene (6 bases). Germline V gene data show CDR1 as MNHEY and CDR2 as SMNVEV (reference sequence). The CDR3 totals 14 residues. Trimming pared 5 bases from V and 2 bases from J, leaving 9 bases between. The CDR3 region is CASSRTDTNEKLFF. In DNA, the CDR3 is TGTGCCAGCAGTCGGACAGACACTAATGAAAAACTGTTTTTT.

This clone was recorded only once. The chain links TRBV7-8 to TRBJ1-1; D is undetermined. Germline loops: CDR1 SGHVS, CDR2 FQNEAQ. V lost 1 base to trimming and J lost 4 bases, with 16 bases between them. This CDR3 spans 16 amino acids. Here the CDR3 reads CASSLGPRMTGTEAFF. CDR3 DNA: TGTGCCAGCAGCTTAGGTCCTCGGATGACGGGCACTGAAGCTTTCTTT.

The chain couples TRBV11-2 to TRBJ2-7; D call uncertain. The CDR3 runs to 14 residues. With 6 bases removed from V and 4 bases from J, the gap between germline ends came to 16 bases. Germline V CDR1 and CDR2: SGHAT, FQNNGV. CDR3 DNA: TGTGCCAGCAGATCCATCGCTGCGAGGTACGAGCAGTACTTC. This codes for CASRSIAARYEQYF.

CDR3: CASSIIDRLYGYTF. The CDR3 DNA reads TGTGCCAGTAGTATAATTGACAGGCTCTATGGCTACACCTTC. The V and J genes are TRBV19 and TRBJ1-2, with D maybe TRBD1 (6 bases). The CDR3 extends over 14 amino acids. Germline V gene lookup returns CDR1 LNHDA and CDR2 SQIVND (reference sequence). Trimming removed 2 bases at V and 4 bases at J, with 11 bases between.

The chain joins TRBV5-6 to TRBJ1-1; TRBD1 is a possible D gene (5 bases). The CDR3 extends over 14 amino acids. Germline CDR1 is SGHDT and CDR2 is YYEEEE. V lost 5 bases and J 4 bases, leaving 15 bases between the germline ends. The CDR3 DNA sequence: TGTGCCAGCAGATTCAGGGTAGGCCCCACTGAAGCTTTCTTT. It encodes CASRFRVGPTEAFF.

This clone has only one observation. V and J are TRBV5-1 and TRBJ1-2, with no clear D. V shed 5 bases and J shed 3 bases, with 11 bases lying between them. The CDR3 has 13 residues. Germline assignment: CDR1 SGHRS and CDR2 YFSETQ. DNA of the CDR3: TGCGCCAGCAGTTATGACGGGGACTATGGCTACACCTTC. It is translated as CASSYDGDYGYTF.

The V and J genes are TRBV2 and TRBJ2-2, with D possibly matching TRBD1 (7 bases). Trimming removed 5 bases from V and 4 bases from J, with 14 bases in between. CDR3 length equals 15 residues. Germline V gene lookup returns CDR1 SNHLY and CDR2 FYNNEI. The CDR3 is CASSPRQGGTGELFF. The CDR3 DNA sequence: TGTGCCAGCAGTCCAAGACAGGGAGGCACCGGGGAGCTGTTTTTT.